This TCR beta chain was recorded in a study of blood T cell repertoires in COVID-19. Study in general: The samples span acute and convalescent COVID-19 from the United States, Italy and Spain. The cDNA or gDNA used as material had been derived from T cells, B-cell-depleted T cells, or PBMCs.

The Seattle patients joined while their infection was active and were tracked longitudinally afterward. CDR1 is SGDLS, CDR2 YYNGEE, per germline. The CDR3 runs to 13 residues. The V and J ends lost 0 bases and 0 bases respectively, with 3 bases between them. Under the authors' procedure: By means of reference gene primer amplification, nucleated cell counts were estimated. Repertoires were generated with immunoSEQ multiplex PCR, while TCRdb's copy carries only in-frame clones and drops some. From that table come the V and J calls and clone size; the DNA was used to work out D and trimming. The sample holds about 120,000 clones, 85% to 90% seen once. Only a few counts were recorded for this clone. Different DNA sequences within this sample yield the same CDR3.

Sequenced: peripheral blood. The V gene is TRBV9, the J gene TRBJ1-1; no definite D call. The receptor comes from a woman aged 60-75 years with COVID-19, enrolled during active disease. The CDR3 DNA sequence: TGTGCCAGCAGCGTAGCTGTGAACACTGAAGCTTTCTTT. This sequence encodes CASSVAVNTEAFF.